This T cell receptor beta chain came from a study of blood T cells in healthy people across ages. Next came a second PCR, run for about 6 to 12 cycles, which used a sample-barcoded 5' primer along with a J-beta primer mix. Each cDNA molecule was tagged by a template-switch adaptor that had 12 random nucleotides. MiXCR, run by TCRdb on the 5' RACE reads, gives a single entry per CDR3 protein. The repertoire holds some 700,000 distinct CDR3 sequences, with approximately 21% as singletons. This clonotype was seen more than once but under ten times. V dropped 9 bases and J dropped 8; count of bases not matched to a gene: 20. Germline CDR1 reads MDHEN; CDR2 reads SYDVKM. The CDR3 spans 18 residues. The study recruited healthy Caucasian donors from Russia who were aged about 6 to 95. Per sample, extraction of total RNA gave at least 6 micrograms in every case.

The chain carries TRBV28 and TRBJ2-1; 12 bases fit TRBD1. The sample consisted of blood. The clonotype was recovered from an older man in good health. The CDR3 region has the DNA TGTGCCAGTACACCCAGGGGGACAGGGGGCAGGGCAATACATGAGCAGTTCTTC. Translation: CASTPRGTGGRAIHEQFF.